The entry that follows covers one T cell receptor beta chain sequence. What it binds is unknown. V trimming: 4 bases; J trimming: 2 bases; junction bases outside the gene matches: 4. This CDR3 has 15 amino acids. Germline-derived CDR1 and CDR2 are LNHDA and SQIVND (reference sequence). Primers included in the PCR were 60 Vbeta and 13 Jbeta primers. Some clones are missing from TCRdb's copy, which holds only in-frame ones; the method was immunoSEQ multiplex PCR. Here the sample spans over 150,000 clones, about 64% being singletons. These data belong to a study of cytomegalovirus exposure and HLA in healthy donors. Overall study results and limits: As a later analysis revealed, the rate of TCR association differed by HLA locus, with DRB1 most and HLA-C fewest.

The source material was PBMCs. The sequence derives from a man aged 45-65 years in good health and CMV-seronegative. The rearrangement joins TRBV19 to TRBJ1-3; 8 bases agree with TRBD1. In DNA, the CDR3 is TGTGCCAGTAGTACCTTGGACAGGGCTGGAAACACCATATATTTT. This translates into CASSTLDRAGNTIYF. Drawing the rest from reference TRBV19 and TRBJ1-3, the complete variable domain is DGGITQSPKYLFRKEGQNVTLSCEQNLNHDAMYWYRQDPGQGLRLIYYSQIVNDFQKGDIAEGYSVSREKKESFPLTVTSAQKNPTAFYLCASSTLDRAGNTIYFGEGSWLTVV.